A selection of T cell receptor beta chains follows, all from one sample in a study of T cells after yellow fever vaccination. TCRdb re-called the 5' RACE reads with MiXCR, one entry per CDR3 protein. The data show 450,000 to 600,000 distinct CDR3 sequences, around an eighth seen once. The material was PBMCs, obtained on the day of the yellow fever booster vaccination. Receptors were obtained from a man aged 25 to 40 who received the YFV17D yellow fever vaccine. CDR3s include the opening cysteine and the closing phenylalanine or tryptophan.

TRBV4-3,CASSQDAPSDGTDTQYF
TRBV12-3/TRBV12-4,CASRGGGTMNTEAFF
TRBV6-4,CASSDSAVSGELFF
TRBV28,CASSQGQFAVAKNIQYF
TRBV6-2/TRBV6-3,CASSYLPDGNEKLFF
TRBV7-9,CASSFVGSQETQYF
TRBV12-3/TRBV12-4,CASSPLGTQETQYF
TRBV6-1,CASVYTEAFF
TRBV20-1,CSGGTNEQFF
TRBV20-1,CSARVGGEDTQYF
TRBV7-2,CASSFLGEETQYF
TRBV7-2,CASSLEGGTYEQYF
TRBV29-1,CSVVGPAESNTEAFF
TRBV14,CASSQDLGPRRRTDTQYF
TRBV6-5,CASSYGAGGLHEQYF
TRBV7-2,CASSSQGGHGETQYF
TRBV20-1,CSASGRAFGELFF
TRBV27,CASSLSASPYNEQFF
TRBV20-1,CSAVTGTIYGYTF
TRBV27,CASRNAGTSPHEQYF
TRBV30,CAWSVTGRRSYNEQFF
TRBV20-1,CSARDLRAQETQYF
TRBV7-8,CASSPFLPRFGGRHEQYF
TRBV5-6,CASSILAGNEQFF
TRBV30,CAWSASGVTNEKLFF
TRBV2,CASRGGLAGPTDTQYF
TRBV9,CASSVSGGPDTQYF
TRBV27,CASSLERLAATGELFF
TRBV5-6,CASSREDSIHEQYF
TRBV20-1,CSASTFLTNYGYTF
TRBV3-1,CASSLQRAETGPSTDTQYF
TRBV10-3,CAISGTSFADTQYF
TRBV10-2,CASGGGAEQYF
TRBV29-1,CSVARKTGNEQFF
TRBV12-3/TRBV12-4,CASSPLSGGQYF
TRBV29-1,CSVDGATSYNEQFF
TRBV29-1,CSVKKGNTGELFF
TRBV5-1,CASSLGAGATQETQYF
TRBV20-1,CSARGGGRPNGYTF
TRBV12-3/TRBV12-4,CASSPTNVAGGPDTQYF
TRBV11-1,CATRGRTDTQYF
TRBV7-2,CASSYLAISSYEQYF
TRBV7-2,CASSLKTEGTYEQYF
TRBV12-3/TRBV12-4,CASSPRGNNEKLFF
TRBV7-2,CASSPNGFTQYF
TRBV5-1,CASSPSDPANEKLFF
TRBV28,CASSLPRAGDPYEQYF
TRBV19,CASSIQATGGTQYF
TRBV4-3,CASSQEARQQGIAYAYEQFF
TRBV10-1,CASSPVGSYGYTF
TRBV7-2,CASSLSGGSHAEQFF
TRBV19,CASSALGTGWNEQFF